This T cell receptor beta chain was observed in a study of blood T cell repertoires in COVID-19. As handled by the study authors: Amplified reference gene primers provided the basis for estimating nucleated cell counts. The assay was immunoSEQ multiplex PCR, and TCRdb's table has in-frame clones only and misses some. That table furnishes V, J and clone size, whereas the DNA furnished D and trimming. The data show 85,000 to 130,000 clones, with around 75% seen just once and roughly 0.86% held by the top ten. Germline lookup yields CDR1 MGHDK and CDR2 SYGVNS. The CDR3 length is 15 residues. Trimming shortened V by 1 base and J by 2 bases, and 11 bases separated the two germline ends.

V usage is TRBV25-1 and J usage is TRBJ1-1, with D possibly matching TRBD1 (5 bases). The source material was peripheral blood. The TCR comes from a human donor with acute or convalescent COVID-19. The donor label of this sample is uncertain. As DNA, the CDR3 is TGTGCCAGCAGTGAATCTTGGGGCATAAACACTGAAGCTTTCTTT. As protein: CASSESWGINTEAFF.